These 7 T cell receptor beta chains came from one sample sequenced in a study of cytomegalovirus exposure and HLA in healthy donors. Primers for the PCR totalled 60 Vbeta and 13 Jbeta. The repertoire was sequenced with immunoSEQ multiplex PCR; TCRdb's copy has only in-frame clones and lacks some. The table has 130,000 or so clones, approximately 74% seen once; the top ten hold roughly 7.5%. Sequenced material: PBMCs. These receptor sequences come from a male donor in good health and CMV-seronegative.

The rearrangement links TRBV7-2 to TRBJ2-1; weak D call: TRBD2 (5 bases). Trimming removed 0 bases from V and 3 bases from J, with 9 bases in between. Germline assignment: CDR1 SGHTA and CDR2 FQGNSA. The CDR3 is 15 residues long. CDR3 residues: CASSLAAGRYNEQFF. DNA of the CDR3: TGTGCCAGCAGCTTAGCGGCGGGCCGCTACAATGAGCAGTTCTTC.

The chain combines TRBV12-5 with TRBJ2-7; the D is unclear. The CDR3 length is 12 residues. Between the trimmed V and J ends, which lost 5 bases and 5 bases, there was a span of 10 bases. Germline V gene sequence: CDR1 LGHNT, CDR2 FRNRAP. The CDR3 loop is CASGPSLNEQYF. The CDR3 DNA is TGTGCTAGTGGTCCTAGTTTAAACGAGCAGTACTTC. Variable domain in full (rest from reference TRBV12-5 and TRBJ2-7): DARVTQTPRHKVTEMGQEVTMRCQPILGHNTVFWYRQTMMQGLELLAYFRNRAPLDDSGMPKDRFSAEMPDATLATLKIQPSEPRDSAVYFCASGPSLNEQYFGPGTRLTVT.

This clone has just a few counts. CDR3 protein: CASSLEAEAQPQHF. CDR3 bases: TGTGCCAGCAGCTTAGAGGCGGAGGCACAGCCCCAGCATTTT. The chain is built from TRBV7-2 and TRBJ1-5; D gene unclear. With 1 base removed from V and 7 bases from J, the gap between germline ends came to 11 bases. The CDR3 is made up of 14 amino acids. The germline V gene encodes CDR1 SGHTA and CDR2 FQGNSA.

This clone was seen a few times. CDR3: CASSFGQGAAGEQFF. CDR3 DNA sequence: TGTGCCAGCAGTTTCGGGCAGGGGGCGGCCGGTGAGCAGTTCTTC. This rearrangement joins TRBV28 to TRBJ2-1, with 8 bases aligning to TRBD1. The J segment lost 9 bases and the V segment lost 3 bases, leaving 10 bases of the junction unmatched. This CDR3 has 15 amino acids. CDR1 and CDR2 from the germline V gene are MDHEN and SYDVKM.

This clone has just one count. The rearrangement uses TRBV5-1 and TRBJ2-1; 12 nucleotides line up with TRBD2. CDR3 size: 16 residues. V was pared by 4 bases and J by 4 bases, with 6 bases of the junction left unmatched. The germline V gene has CDR1 SGHRS and CDR2 YFSETQ. The CDR3 region is CASSPMTSGSYNEQFF. In nucleotides, the CDR3 is TGCGCCAGCAGCCCAATGACTAGCGGGAGTTACAATGAGCAGTTCTTC.

This chain connects TRBV11-2 to TRBJ1-3, with D unresolved. CDR3 length equals 13 residues. Germline-derived CDR1 and CDR2 are SGHAT and FQNNGV. With 4 bases removed from V and 5 bases from J, the gap between germline ends came to 9 bases. CDR3 DNA sequence: TGTGCCAGCAGCTCAGACAAGCGAAACACCATATATTTT. Its translation: CASSSDKRNTIYF. The full variable domain, with the rest looked up from reference TRBV11-2 and TRBJ1-3, is EAGVAQSPRYKIIEKRQSVAFWCNPISGHATLYWYQQILGQGPKLLIQFQNNGVVDDSQLPKDRFSAERLKGVDSTLKIQPAKLEDSAVYLCASSSDKRNTIYFGEGSWLTVV.

The genes are TRBV7-2 and TRBJ1-5; TRBD1 agrees at 8 bases. The CDR3 is made up of 18 amino acids. Germline lookup yields CDR1 SGHTA and CDR2 FQGNSA. Trimming took 5 bases from V and 4 from J; bases not matched to a gene: 16. The CDR3 DNA follows: TGTGCCAGCAGCCTTCCCGGGTGGGCGGACAGGGATAATCAGCCCCAGCATTTT. It translates to CASSLPGWADRDNQPQHF. The full variable domain, completed using reference TRBV7-2 and TRBJ1-5, is GAGVSQSPSNKVTEKGKDVELRCDPISGHTALYWYRQSLGQGLEFLIYFQGNSAPDKSGLPSDRFSAERTGGSVSTLTIQRTQQEDSAVYLCASSLPGWADRDNQPQHFGDGTRLSIL.